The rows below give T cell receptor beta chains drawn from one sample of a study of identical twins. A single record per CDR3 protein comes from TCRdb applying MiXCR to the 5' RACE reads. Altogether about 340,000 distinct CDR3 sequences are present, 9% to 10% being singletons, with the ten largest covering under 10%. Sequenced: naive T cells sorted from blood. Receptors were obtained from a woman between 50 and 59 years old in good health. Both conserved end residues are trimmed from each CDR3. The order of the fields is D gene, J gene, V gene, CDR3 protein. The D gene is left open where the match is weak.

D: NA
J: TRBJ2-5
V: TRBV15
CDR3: ATGTSETQY

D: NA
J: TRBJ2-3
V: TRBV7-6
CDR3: ASSLVGSSTDTQY

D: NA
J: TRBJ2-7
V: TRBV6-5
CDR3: ASSYSVQVTYEQY

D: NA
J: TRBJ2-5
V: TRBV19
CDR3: ASSARGQRETQY

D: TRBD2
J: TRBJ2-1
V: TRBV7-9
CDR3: ASSPRESGRTYNEQF

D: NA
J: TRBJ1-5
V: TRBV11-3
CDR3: ASSLGLGTNQPQH

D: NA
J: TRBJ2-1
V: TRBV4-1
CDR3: ASSHLVDPEQF

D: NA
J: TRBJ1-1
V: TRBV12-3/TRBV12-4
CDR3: ASSIVPGHQRTEAF

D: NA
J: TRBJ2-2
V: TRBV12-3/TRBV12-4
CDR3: ASSFSGGGGTGELF

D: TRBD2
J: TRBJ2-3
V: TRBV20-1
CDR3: SAPERQREGYTDTQY

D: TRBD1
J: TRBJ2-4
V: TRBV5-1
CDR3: ASSYRGLAKNIQY

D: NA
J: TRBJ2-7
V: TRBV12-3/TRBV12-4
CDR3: ASSLVSTHEQY

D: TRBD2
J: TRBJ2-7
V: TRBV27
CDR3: ASKRGLEQY

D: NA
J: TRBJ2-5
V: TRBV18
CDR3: ASSPFREETQY

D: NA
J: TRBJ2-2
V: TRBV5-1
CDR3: ASSLRGNGELF

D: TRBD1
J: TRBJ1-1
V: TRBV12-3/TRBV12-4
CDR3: ASSLGGGGFSTEAF

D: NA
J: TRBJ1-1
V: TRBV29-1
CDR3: SVENPNGDTEAF

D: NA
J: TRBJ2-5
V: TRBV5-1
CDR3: ASSFTENVETQY

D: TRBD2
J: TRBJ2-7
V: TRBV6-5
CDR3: ASSMRGNYYEQY

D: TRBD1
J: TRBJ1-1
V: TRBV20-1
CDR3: SARVSGTGGTEAF

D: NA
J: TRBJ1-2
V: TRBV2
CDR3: ASSVASNYGYT

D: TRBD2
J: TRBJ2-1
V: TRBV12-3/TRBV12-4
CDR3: ASSNLAGSVNEQF

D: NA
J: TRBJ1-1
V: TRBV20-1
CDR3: SASTSNTEAF

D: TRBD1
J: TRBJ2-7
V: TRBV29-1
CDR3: SGRQGYEQY